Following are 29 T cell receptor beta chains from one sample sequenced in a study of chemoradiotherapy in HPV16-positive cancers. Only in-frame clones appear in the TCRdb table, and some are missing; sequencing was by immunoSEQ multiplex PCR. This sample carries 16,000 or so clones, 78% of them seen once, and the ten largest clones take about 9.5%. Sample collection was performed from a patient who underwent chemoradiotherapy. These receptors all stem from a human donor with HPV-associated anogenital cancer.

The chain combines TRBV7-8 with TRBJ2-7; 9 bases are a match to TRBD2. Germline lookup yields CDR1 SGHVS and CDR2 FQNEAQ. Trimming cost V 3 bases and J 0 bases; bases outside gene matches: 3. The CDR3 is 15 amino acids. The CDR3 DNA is TGTGCCAGCAGCTTTAGCGGGGGAAGCTCCTACGAGCAGTACTTC. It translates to CASSFSGGSSYEQYF.

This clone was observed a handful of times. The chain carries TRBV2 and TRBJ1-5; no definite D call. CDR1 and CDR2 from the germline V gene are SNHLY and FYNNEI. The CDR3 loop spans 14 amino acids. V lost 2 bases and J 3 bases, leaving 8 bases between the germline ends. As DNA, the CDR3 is TGTGCCAGCAGTGAAAGAACAGTCAATCAGCCCCAGCATTTT. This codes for CASSERTVNQPQHF.

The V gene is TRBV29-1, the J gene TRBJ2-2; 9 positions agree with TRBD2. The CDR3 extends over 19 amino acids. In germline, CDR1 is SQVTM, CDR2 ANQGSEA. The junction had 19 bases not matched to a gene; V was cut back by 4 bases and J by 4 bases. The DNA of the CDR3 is TGCAGCGTTGGAATGGGCAGGGTCTGGCGGGGGGGAAGCACCGGGGAGCTGTTTTTT. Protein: CSVGMGRVWRGGSTGELFF.

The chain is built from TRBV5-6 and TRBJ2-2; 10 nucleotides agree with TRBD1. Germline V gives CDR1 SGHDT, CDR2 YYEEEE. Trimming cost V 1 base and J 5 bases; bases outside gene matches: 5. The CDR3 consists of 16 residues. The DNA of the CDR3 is TGTGCCAGCAGCTTGTTGGGACAGGGGAGTACCGGGGAGCTGTTTTTT. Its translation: CASSLLGQGSTGELFF. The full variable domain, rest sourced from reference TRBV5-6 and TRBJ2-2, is DAGVTQSPTHLIKTRGQQVTLRCSPKSGHDTVSWYQQALGQGPQFIFQYYEEEERQRGNFPDRFSGHQFPNYSSELNVNALLLGDSALYLCASSLLGQGSTGELFFGEGSRLTVL.

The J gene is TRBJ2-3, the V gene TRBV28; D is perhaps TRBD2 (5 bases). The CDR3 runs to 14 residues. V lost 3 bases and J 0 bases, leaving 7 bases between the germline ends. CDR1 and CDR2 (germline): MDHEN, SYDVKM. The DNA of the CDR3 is TGTGCCAGCAGTTTGCAGCGGAGCACAGATACGCAGTATTTT. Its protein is CASSLQRSTDTQYF.

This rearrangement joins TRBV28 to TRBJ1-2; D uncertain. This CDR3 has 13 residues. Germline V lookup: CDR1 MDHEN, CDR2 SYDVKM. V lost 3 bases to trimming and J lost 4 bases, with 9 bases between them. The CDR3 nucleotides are TGTGCCAGCAGTTTCGGAGGAGGCTATGGCTACACCTTC. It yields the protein CASSFGGGYGYTF.

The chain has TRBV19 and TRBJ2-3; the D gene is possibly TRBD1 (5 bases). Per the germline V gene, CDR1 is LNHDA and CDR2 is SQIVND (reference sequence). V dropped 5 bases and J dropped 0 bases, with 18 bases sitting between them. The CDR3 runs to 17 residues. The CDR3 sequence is CASSPVTAGLSTDTQYF. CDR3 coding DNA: TGTGCCAGTAGTCCAGTGACGGCAGGGCTTAGCACAGATACGCAGTATTTT.

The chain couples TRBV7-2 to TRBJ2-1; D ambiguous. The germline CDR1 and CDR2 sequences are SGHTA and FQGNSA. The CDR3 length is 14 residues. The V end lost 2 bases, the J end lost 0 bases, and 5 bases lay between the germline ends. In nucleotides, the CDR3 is TGTGCCAGCAGCTTACCAGACTCCTACAATGAGCAGTTCTTC. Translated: CASSLPDSYNEQFF.

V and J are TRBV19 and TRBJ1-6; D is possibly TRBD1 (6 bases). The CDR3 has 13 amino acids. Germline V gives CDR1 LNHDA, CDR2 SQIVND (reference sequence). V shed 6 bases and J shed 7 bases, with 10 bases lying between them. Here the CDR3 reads CASRFQGNSPLHF. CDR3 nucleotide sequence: TGTGCCAGTAGATTCCAGGGGAATTCACCCCTCCACTTT.

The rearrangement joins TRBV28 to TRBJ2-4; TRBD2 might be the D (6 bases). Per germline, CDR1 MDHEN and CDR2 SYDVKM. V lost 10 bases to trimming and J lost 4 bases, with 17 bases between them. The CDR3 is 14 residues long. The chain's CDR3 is CATSEGGEKNIQYF. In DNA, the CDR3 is TGTGCCACCTCAGAGGGCGGGGAAAAAAACATTCAGTACTTC.

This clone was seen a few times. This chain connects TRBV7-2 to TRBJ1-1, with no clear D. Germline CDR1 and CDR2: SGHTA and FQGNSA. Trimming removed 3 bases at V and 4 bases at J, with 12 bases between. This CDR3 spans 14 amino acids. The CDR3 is CASSFGLWSTEAFF. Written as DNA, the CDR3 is TGTGCCAGCAGCTTTGGTTTATGGAGCACTGAAGCTTTCTTT.

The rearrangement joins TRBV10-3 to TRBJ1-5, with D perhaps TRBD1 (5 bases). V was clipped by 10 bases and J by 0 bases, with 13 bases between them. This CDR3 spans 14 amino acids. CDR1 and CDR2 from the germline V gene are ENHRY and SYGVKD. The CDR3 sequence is CATLGLVSNQPQHF. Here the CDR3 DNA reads TGTGCCACCCTGGGGCTAGTTAGCAATCAGCCCCAGCATTTT.

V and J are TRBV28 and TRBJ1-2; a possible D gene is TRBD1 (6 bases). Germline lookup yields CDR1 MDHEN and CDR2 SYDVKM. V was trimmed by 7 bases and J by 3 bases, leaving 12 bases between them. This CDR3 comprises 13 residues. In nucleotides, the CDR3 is TGTGCCAGCACCTTACAGGGAGACTATGGCTACACCTTC. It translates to CASTLQGDYGYTF.

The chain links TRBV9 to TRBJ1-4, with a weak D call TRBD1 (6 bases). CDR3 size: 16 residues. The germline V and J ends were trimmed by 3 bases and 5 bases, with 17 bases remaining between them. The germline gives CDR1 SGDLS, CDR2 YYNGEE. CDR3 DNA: TGTGCCAGCAGCGCCCTTGGGGGGGCAGACAATGAAAAACTGTTTTTT. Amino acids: CASSALGGADNEKLFF.

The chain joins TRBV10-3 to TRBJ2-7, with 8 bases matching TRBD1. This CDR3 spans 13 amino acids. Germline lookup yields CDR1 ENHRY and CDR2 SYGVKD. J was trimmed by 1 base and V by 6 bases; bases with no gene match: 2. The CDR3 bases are TGTGCCATCAGCCGGGACAGGTCCTACGAGCAGTACTTC. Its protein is CAISRDRSYEQYF.

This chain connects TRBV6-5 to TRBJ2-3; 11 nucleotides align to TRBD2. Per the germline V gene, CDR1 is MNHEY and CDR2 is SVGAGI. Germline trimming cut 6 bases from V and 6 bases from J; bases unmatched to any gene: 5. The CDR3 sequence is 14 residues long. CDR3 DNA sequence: TGTGCCAGCAGGTCTAGCGGGGGGACGGATACGCAGTATTTT. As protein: CASRSSGGTDTQYF.

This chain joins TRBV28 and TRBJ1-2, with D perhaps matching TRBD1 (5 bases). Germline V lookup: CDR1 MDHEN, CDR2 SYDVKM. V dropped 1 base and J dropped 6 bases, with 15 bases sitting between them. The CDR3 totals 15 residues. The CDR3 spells CASSLFATERNGYTF. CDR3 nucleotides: TGTGCCAGCAGTTTATTCGCGACAGAGAGGAATGGCTACACCTTC.

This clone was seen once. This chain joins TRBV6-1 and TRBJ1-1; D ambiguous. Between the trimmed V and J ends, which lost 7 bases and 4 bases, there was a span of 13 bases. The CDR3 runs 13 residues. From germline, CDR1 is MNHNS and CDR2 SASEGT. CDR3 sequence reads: CASTEIKGTEAFF. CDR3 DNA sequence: TGTGCCAGCACTGAGATTAAGGGCACTGAAGCTTTCTTT.

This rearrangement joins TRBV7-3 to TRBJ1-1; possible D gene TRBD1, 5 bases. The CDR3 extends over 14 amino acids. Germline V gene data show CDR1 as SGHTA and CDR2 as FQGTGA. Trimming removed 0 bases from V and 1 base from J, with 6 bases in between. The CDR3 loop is CASSLTGPNTEAFF. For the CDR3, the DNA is TGTGCCAGCAGCTTAACGGGGCCGAACACTGAAGCTTTCTTT.

The CDR3 protein is CASSRQGNTGELFF. The CDR3 DNA is TGTGCCAGCAGTCGACAGGGAAACACCGGGGAGCTGTTTTTT. J is TRBJ2-2 and V is TRBV6-6, with 7 nucleotides matching TRBD1. Germline V CDR1 and CDR2: MNHNY, SVGAGI (reference sequence). J lost 2 bases, V lost 5 bases, and 2 bases had no gene match. There are 14 residues in the CDR3.

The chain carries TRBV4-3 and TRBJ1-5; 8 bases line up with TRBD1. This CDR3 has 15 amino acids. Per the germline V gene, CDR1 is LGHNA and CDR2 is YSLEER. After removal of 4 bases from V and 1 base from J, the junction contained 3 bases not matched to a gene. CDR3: CASSRGQGSNQPQHF. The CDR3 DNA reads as TGCGCCAGCAGCCGCGGACAGGGCAGCAATCAGCCCCAGCATTTT.

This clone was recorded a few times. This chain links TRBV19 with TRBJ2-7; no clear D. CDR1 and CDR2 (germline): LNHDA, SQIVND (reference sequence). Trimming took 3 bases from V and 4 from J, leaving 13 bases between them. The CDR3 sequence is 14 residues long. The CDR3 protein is CASSILPGRYEQYF. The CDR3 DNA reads TGTGCCAGTAGTATTTTGCCAGGCCGGTACGAGCAGTACTTC.

The CDR3 DNA follows: TGCGCCAGCAGCCTGGGCAGGCAGGGGGCTAACACAGATACGCAGTATTTT. Protein product: CASSLGRQGANTDTQYF. The genes are TRBV4-1 and TRBJ2-3, with 8 bases identical to TRBD1. The germline V gene encodes CDR1 MGHRA and CDR2 YSYEKL. J gave up 2 bases and V 4 bases, and 11 bases lay outside the gene matches. The CDR3 has 17 residues.

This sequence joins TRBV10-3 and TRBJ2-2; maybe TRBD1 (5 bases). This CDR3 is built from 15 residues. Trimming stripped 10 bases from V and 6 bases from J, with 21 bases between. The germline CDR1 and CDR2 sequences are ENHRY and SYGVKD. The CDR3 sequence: CATTRTPGIPGELFF. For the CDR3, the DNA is TGTGCCACCACCCGAACGCCAGGGATTCCCGGGGAGCTGTTTTTT.

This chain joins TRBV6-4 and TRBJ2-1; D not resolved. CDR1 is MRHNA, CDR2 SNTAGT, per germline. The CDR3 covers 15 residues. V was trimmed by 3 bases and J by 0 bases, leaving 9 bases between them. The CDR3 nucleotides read TGTGCCAGCAGTGAGAGCGCGAGCTCCTACAATGAGCAGTTCTTC. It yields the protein CASSESASSYNEQFF.

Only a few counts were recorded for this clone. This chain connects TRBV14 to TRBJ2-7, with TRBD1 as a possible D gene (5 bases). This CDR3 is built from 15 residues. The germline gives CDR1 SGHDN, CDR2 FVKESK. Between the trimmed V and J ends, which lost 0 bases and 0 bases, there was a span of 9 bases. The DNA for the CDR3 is TGTGCCAGCAGCCAAGAAGGGGCAACCTCCTACGAGCAGTACTTC. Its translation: CASSQEGATSYEQYF.

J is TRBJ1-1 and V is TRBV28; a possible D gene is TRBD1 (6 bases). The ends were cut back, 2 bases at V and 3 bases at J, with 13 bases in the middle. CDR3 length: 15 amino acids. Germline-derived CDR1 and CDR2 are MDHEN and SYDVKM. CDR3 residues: CASSLVLQGHTEAFF. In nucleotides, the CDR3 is TGTGCCAGCAGTTTAGTTCTTCAGGGGCACACTGAAGCTTTCTTT. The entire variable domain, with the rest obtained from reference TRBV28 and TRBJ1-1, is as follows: DVKVTQSSRYLVKRTGEKVFLECVQDMDHENMFWYRQDPGLGLRLIYFSYDVKMKEKGDIPEGYSVSREKKERFSLILESASTNQTSMYLCASSLVLQGHTEAFFGQGTRLTVV.

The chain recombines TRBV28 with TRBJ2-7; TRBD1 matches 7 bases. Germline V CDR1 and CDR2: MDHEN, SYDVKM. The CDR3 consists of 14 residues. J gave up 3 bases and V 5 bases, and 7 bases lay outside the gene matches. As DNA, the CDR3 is TGTGCCAGCAGTACCTACCGGGACAGCTACGAGCAGTACTTC. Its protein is CASSTYRDSYEQYF.

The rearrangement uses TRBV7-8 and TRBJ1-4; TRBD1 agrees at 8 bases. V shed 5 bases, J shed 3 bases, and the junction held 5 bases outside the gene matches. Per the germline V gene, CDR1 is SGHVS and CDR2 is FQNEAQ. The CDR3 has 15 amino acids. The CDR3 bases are TGTGCCAGCAGCCTCCAACAGGGGGCTAATGAAAAACTGTTTTTT. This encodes CASSLQQGANEKLFF.